Detailed here is one TCR beta chain. The data are from a study of blood T cell repertoires in COVID-19. About the study: Samples came from the United States, Italy and Spain, spanning acute and convalescent COVID-19.

As handled by the study authors: It was from reference gene primer amplification that nucleated cell counts were estimated. The protocol was immunoSEQ multiplex PCR, while the TCRdb copy is restricted to in-frame clones and leaves out a portion. The V and J calls and clone size were taken over from that table, and D and trimming were inferred from the DNA. The table records 95,000 to 110,000 clones, about 90% of them present only once. The source is a woman aged 55-75 years with acute or convalescent COVID-19. Specimen: peripheral blood.

The CDR3 spells CATSGGNLYNEQFF. DNA for the CDR3: TGTGCCACCAGTGGTGGCAATCTCTACAATGAGCAGTTCTTC. The chain is built from TRBV24-1 and TRBJ2-1; D is ambiguous. This CDR3 spans 14 amino acids. The germline V gene has CDR1 KGHDR and CDR2 SFDVKD. The V end lost 5 bases, the J end lost 3 bases, and 10 bases lay between the germline ends.